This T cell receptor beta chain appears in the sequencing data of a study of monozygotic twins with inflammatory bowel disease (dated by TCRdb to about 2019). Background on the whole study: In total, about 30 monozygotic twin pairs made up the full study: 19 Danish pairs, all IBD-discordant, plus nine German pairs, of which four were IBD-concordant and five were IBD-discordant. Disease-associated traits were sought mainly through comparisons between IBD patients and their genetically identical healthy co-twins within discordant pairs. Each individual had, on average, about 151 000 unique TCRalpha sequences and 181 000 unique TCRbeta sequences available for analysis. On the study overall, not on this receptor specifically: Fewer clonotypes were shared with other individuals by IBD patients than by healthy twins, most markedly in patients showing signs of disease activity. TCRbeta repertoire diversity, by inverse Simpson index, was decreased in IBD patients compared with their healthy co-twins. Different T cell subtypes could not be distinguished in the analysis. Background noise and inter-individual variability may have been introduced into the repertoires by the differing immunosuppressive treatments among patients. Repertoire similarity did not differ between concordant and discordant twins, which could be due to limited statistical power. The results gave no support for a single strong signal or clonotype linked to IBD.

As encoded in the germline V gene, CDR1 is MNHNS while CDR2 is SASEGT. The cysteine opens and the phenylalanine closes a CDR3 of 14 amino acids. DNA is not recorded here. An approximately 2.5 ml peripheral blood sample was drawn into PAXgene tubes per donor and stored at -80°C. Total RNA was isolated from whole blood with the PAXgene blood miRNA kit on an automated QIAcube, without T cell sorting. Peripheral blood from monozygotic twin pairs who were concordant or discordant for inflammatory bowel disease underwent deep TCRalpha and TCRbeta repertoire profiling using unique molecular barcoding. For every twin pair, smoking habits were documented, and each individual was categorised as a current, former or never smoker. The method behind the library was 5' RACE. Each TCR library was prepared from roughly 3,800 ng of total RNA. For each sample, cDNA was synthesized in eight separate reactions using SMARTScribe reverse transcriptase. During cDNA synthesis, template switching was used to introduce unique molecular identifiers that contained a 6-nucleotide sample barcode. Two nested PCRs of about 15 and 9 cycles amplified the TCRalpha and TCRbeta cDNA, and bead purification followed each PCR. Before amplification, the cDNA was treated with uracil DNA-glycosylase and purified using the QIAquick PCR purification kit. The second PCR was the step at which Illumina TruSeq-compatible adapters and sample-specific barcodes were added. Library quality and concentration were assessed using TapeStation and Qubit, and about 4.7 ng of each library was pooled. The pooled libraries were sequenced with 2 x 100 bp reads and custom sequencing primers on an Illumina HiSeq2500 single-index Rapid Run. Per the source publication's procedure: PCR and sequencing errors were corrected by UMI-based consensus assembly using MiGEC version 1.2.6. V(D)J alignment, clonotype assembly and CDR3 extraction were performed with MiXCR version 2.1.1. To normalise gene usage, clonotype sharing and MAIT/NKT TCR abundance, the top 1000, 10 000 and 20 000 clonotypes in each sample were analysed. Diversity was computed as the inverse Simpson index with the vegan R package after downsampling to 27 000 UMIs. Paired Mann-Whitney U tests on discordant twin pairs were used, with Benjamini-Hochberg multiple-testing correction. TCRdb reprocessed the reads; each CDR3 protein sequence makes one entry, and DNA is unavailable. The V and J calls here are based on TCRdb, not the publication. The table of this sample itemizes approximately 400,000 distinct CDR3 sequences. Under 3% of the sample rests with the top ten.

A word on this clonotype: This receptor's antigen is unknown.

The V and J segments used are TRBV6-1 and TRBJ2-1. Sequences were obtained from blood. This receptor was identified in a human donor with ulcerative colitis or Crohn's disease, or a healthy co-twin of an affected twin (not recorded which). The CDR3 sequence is CASSEYDSYNEQFF.